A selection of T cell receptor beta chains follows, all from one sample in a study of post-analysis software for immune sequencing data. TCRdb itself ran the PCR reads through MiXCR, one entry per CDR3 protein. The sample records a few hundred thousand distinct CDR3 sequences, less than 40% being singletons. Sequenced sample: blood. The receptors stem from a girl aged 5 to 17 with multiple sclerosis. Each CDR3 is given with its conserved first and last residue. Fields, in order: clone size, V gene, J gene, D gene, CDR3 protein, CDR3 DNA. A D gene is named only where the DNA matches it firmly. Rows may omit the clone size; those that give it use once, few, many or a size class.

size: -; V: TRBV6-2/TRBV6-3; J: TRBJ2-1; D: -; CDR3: CASSSYSGAYNEQFF; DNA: TGTGCCAGCAGTTCTTACTCGGGGGCATACAATGAGCAGTTCTTC
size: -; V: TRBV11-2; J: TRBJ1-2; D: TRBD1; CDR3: CASSPLGTAGYGYTF; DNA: TGTGCCAGCAGCCCTCTGGGGACAGCTGGCTATGGCTACACCTTC
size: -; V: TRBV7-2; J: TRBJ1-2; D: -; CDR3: CASSLGPPQDLRRGYTF; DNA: TGTGCCAGCAGCCTCGGGCCCCCGCAGGACCTTAGGAGGGGCTACACCTTC
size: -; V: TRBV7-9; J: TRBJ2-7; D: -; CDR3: CASSRGPRPYEQYF; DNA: TGTGCCAGCAGCCGCGGTCCTCGTCCCTACGAGCAGTACTTC
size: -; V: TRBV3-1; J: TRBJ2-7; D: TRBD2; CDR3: CASSRGGLADSYNEQYF; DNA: TGTGCCAGCAGCAGAGGGGGACTAGCGGATTCCTACAATGAGCAGTACTTC
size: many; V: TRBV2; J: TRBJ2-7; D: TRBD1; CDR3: CASSEASSGTGVYEQYF; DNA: TGTGCCAGCAGTGAAGCGAGCTCGGGGACAGGGGTGTACGAGCAGTACTTC
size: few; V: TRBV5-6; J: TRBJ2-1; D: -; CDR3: CASSPGVSANEQFF; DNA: TGTGCCAGCAGCCCTGGGGTATCCGCCAATGAGCAGTTCTTC
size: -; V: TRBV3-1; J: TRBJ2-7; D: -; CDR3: CASSQAALLSYEQYF; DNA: TGTGCCAGCAGCCAAGCGGCTCTTTTATCCTACGAGCAGTACTTC
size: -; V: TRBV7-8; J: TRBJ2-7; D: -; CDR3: CASRSAVTYEQYF; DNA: TGTGCCAGCAGATCAGCGGTTACCTACGAGCAGTACTTC
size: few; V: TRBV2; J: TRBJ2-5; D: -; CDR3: CASTLQETQYF; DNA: TGTGCCAGCACCCTTCAGGAGACCCAGTACTTC